These 19 T cell receptor beta chains originate from one sample sequenced in a study of T cell repertoires in cytomegalovirus infection. TCRdb re-called the reads through MiXCR, storing one row per CDR3 protein. Of 290,000 or so distinct CDR3 sequences in the sample, 25% were seen once. Sequencing was performed on PBMCs. The receptors were gathered from a human donor in good health (CMV status not recorded). Some clones in this sample may be carry-over from other donors' samples.

V and J are TRBV11-2 and TRBJ2-7; D is ambiguous. Germline CDR1 SGHAT, CDR2 FQNNGV. CDR3 length: 14 amino acids. Trimming stripped 1 base from V and 3 bases from J, with 10 bases between. The CDR3 is CASSLGPAVYEQYF. In DNA form, the CDR3 reads TGTGCCAGCAGCTTAGGCCCGGCGGTCTACGAGCAGTACTTC.

In this sample, this clonotype turned up a few times. The rearrangement joins TRBV28 to TRBJ1-2; D unclear. Looked up from germline, CDR1 is MDHEN and CDR2 is SYDVKM. V was cut by 8 bases and J by 8 bases, with 15 bases left in between. There are 12 residues in the CDR3. The CDR3 spells CASVSSIDGYTF. Here the CDR3 DNA reads TGTGCCAGCGTTAGCTCGATCGACGGCTACACCTTC.

The genes are TRBV7-3 and TRBJ2-3; unclear D gene. The ends were cut back, 1 base at V and 1 base at J, with 9 bases in the middle. Germline loops: CDR1 SGHTA, CDR2 FQGTGA. The CDR3 consists of 15 residues. CDR3 protein: CASSLNSAGTDTQYF. CDR3 nucleotides: TGTGCCAGCAGCTTAAATTCGGCAGGCACAGATACGCAGTATTTT.

This chain joins TRBV7-2 and TRBJ2-1; no firm D call. The ends were cut back, 2 bases at V and 4 bases at J, with 3 bases in the middle. From germline, CDR1 is SGHTA and CDR2 FQGNSA. This CDR3 is 12 amino acids long. The CDR3 spells CASSLQYNEQFF. In DNA form, the CDR3 reads TGTGCCAGCAGCTTACAATACAATGAGCAGTTCTTC. The entire variable domain, with the rest obtained from reference TRBV7-2 and TRBJ2-1, is as follows: GAGVSQSPSNKVTEKGKDVELRCDPISGHTALYWYRQSLGQGLEFLIYFQGNSAPDKSGLPSDRFSAERTGGSVSTLTIQRTQQEDSAVYLCASSLQYNEQFFGPGTRLTVL.

V usage is TRBV6-6 and J usage is TRBJ1-1; a possible D gene is TRBD1 (5 bases). The CDR3 covers 14 residues. Germline V lookup: CDR1 MNHNY, CDR2 SVGAGI (reference sequence). V gave up 5 bases and J gave up 0 bases, with 10 bases separating them. The CDR3 reads CASSRDFLNTEAFF. The CDR3 DNA sequence: TGTGCCAGCAGTCGGGACTTTCTGAACACTGAAGCTTTCTTT.

This clonotype was detected a few times. The rearrangement uses TRBV11-2 and TRBJ2-2; D gene unclear. Trimming stripped 2 bases from V and 4 bases from J, with 8 bases between. The germline V gene encodes CDR1 SGHAT and CDR2 FQNNGV. This CDR3 has 14 amino acids. The CDR3 spells CASSLRAFTGELFF. The CDR3 nucleotides are TGTGCCAGCAGCTTACGGGCATTCACCGGGGAGCTGTTTTTT.

This clonotype was counted a few times. The CDR3 coding sequence is TGTGCCAGCAGGGGAACCGGGACAGGGGGTTCCTACAATGAGCAGTTCTTC. Translated: CASRGTGTGGSYNEQFF. V is TRBV28 and J is TRBJ2-1, with 11 bases aligning to TRBD1. The CDR3 consists of 17 residues. Per the germline V gene, CDR1 is MDHEN and CDR2 is SYDVKM. V was pared by 6 bases and J by 1 base, with 8 bases of the junction left unmatched.

This clonotype was recorded many times. The rearrangement links TRBV7-2 to TRBJ2-7; D not resolved. CDR3 length: 11 amino acids. V lost 3 bases and J lost 4, with 4 bases in between. The V gene's germline CDR1 is SGHTA and CDR2 FQGNSA. In nucleotides, the CDR3 is TGTGCCAGCAGCTTCACATACGAGCAGTACTTC. Protein sequence: CASSFTYEQYF.

This clonotype was counted between two and nine times. The chain is built from TRBV6-6 and TRBJ1-5; no definite D call. V shed 8 bases and J shed 9 bases, with 17 bases lying between them. The CDR3 consists of 13 residues. Germline V lookup: CDR1 MNHNY, CDR2 SVGAGI (reference sequence). The CDR3 spells CASGPGSHRPQHF. CDR3 nucleotides: TGTGCCAGCGGACCCGGGAGTCACCGGCCCCAGCATTTT.

This clonotype showed up just a few times. The chain has TRBV10-3 and TRBJ2-1, with D maybe TRBD1 (6 bases). This CDR3 has 14 amino acids. V lost 6 bases to trimming and J lost 2 bases, with 11 bases between them. Germline V gives CDR1 ENHRY, CDR2 SYGVKD. CDR3: CAISGTNPYNEQFF. CDR3 sequence (DNA): TGTGCCATCAGCGGGACAAACCCCTACAATGAGCAGTTCTTC.

This clonotype was counted only a few times. V and J are TRBV7-9 and TRBJ2-2, with D possibly matching TRBD1 (5 bases). V lost 4 bases and J 1 base, leaving 13 bases between the germline ends. This CDR3 has 16 amino acids. Germline CDR1 and CDR2: SEHNR and FQNEAQ (reference sequence). The CDR3 DNA follows: TGTGCCAGCAGCTCCCTTAGGGGCCTGAACACCGGGGAGCTGTTTTTT. Translated: CASSSLRGLNTGELFF.

As regards this clonotype: This may stem from a read error, because a much larger clone lies one nucleotide away. The V gene is TRBV7-2, the J gene TRBJ2-5, with a weak D call TRBD2 (6 bases). V lost 1 base, J lost 2 bases, and 11 bases lay in between. CDR1 and CDR2 from the germline V gene are SGHTA and FQGNSA. CDR3 length: 15 residues. The CDR3 protein is CASSLGKAGQETQYF. Written as DNA, the CDR3 is TGTGCCAGCAGCTTAGGGAAAGCGGGTCAAGAGACCCAGTACTTC.

This clonotype was detected many times. The chain combines TRBV7-2 with TRBJ1-2; no definite D call. Trimming shortened V by 5 bases and J by 6 bases, and 16 bases separated the two germline ends. The germline V gene has CDR1 SGHTA and CDR2 FQGNSA. This CDR3 spans 14 amino acids. This chain's CDR3 is CASSQDRFTNGYTF. Here the CDR3 DNA reads TGTGCCAGCAGCCAGGACCGGTTTACCAATGGCTACACCTTC.

This clonotype has only a few counts. The chain recombines TRBV7-3 with TRBJ2-1; D remains ambiguous. The CDR3 sequence is 15 residues long. The V gene lost 3 bases and the J gene lost 0 bases, with 9 bases spanning the gap. CDR1 is SGHTA and CDR2 is FQGTGA in the germline V gene. For the CDR3, the DNA is TGTGCCAGCAGCTTCGGCCGGAGCTCCTACAATGAGCAGTTCTTC. Its protein product is CASSFGRSSYNEQFF.

About this clonotype: A read error is possible here, since a much larger clone lies one base away. The chain uses TRBV6-1 and TRBJ2-4, with D perhaps matching TRBD1 (5 bases). The CDR3 has 19 residues. From germline, CDR1 is MNHNS and CDR2 SASEGT. The CDR3 here is CASSEVETVRHPAENIQYF. The CDR3 DNA reads as TGTGCCAGCAGTGAAGTGGAGACAGTCCGTCACCCAGCCGAAAACATTCAGTACTTC.

In this sample, this clonotype turned up many times. The chain employs TRBV20-1 and TRBJ2-2, with 11 bases aligning to TRBD1. The germline CDR1 and CDR2 sequences are DFQATT and SNEGSKA (reference sequence). V shed 5 bases, J shed 4 bases, and the junction held 12 bases outside the gene matches. This CDR3 comprises 17 residues. Here the CDR3 DNA reads TGCAGTGCTCCCACTCCCGGACAGGGGGCTGGCACCGGGGAGCTGTTTTTT. Translating it yields CSAPTPGQGAGTGELFF.

The V gene is TRBV20-1, the J gene TRBJ2-7; D is possibly TRBD2 (6 bases). CDR1 is DFQATT and CDR2 is SNEGSKA in the germline V gene (reference sequence). The CDR3 sequence is 15 residues long. Trimming removed 0 bases at V and 3 bases at J, with 15 bases between. The CDR3 loop reads CSARDPRGINYEQYF. CDR3 DNA sequence: TGCAGTGCTAGAGATCCCCGCGGGATTAACTACGAGCAGTACTTC.

This rearrangement joins TRBV6-5 to TRBJ1-1; D gene unclear. This CDR3 is built from 15 residues. Germline lookup yields CDR1 MNHEY and CDR2 SVGAGI. V dropped 2 bases and J dropped 1 base, with 11 bases sitting between them. CDR3: CASSYRPLQNTEAFF. The CDR3 DNA is TGTGCCAGCAGTTACCGCCCGTTACAGAACACTGAAGCTTTCTTT.

The rearrangement uses TRBV18 and TRBJ2-7; maybe TRBD1 (5 bases). Trimming cost V 4 bases and J 3 bases, with 13 bases left between them. There are 14 residues in the CDR3. Germline values: CDR1 KGHSH, CDR2 LQKENI. Written as DNA, the CDR3 is TGTGCCAGCTCACTAACCCAGGGCAGCTACGAGCAGTACTTC. Its translation is CASSLTQGSYEQYF.